These 17 T cell receptor beta chains share one sample of origin, sequenced in a study of T cell responses to AZD1222 COVID-19 vaccine. Sequencing was performed with immunoSEQ multiplex PCR; in TCRdb, only in-frame clones are kept and a portion is missing. The sample holds under 150,000 clones, roughly 93% seen once. The sequencing here drew on peripheral blood, taken on day 0 of AZD1222 vaccination. The receptors shown here come from an adult in good health.

This sequence joins TRBV5-4 and TRBJ1-4; unclear D gene. This CDR3 comprises 15 residues. Trimming removed 4 bases at V and 8 bases at J, with 18 bases between. The germline V gene encodes CDR1 SGHNT and CDR2 YYREEE (reference sequence). The CDR3 DNA reads as TGTGCCAGCAGCCCAGAAGGGAATTCGAACGAAAAACTGTTTTTT. It is translated as CASSPEGNSNEKLFF.

The rearrangement joins TRBV5-1 to TRBJ1-2; D is possibly TRBD1 (5 bases). CDR3 length: 13 residues. Germline V gene lookup returns CDR1 SGHRS and CDR2 YFSETQ. Deletions cut 3 bases from V and 7 bases from J, with 13 bases between. DNA of the CDR3: TGCGCCAGCAGCTCTACAGGAATCGGTGGCTACACCTTC. Translation gives CASSSTGIGGYTF.

The chain joins TRBV30 to TRBJ1-5, with a weak D call TRBD1 (6 bases). The CDR3 is made up of 13 amino acids. The V gene's germline CDR1 is GTSNPN and CDR2 SVGIG (reference sequence). Deletions cut 3 bases from V and 4 bases from J, with 10 bases between. CDR3 in amino acids: CAWRTRGNQPQHF. The CDR3 coding sequence is TGTGCCTGGAGAACCAGGGGAAATCAGCCCCAGCATTTT.

The chain is built from TRBV5-1 and TRBJ2-1; D possibly matches TRBD1 or TRBD2 (5 bases each). This CDR3 contains 13 residues. CDR1 SGHRS and CDR2 YFSETQ come from the germline V gene. Trimming cost V 8 bases and J 12 bases, with 21 bases left between them. The CDR3 sequence: CASSGTHIARQFF. CDR3 bases: TGCGCCAGTTCAGGGACCCACATAGCTCGGCAGTTCTTC. The full variable domain, with the rest looked up from reference TRBV5-1 and TRBJ2-1, is KAGVTQTPRYLIKTRGQQVTLSCSPISGHRSVSWYQQTPGQGLQFLFEYFSETQRNKGNFPGRFSGRQFSNSRSEMNVSTLELGDSALYLCASSGTHIARQFFGPGTRLTVL.

CDR3 residues: CASSPTNNEQFF. CDR3 coding DNA: TGTGCCAGCAGCCCCACAAACAATGAGCAGTTCTTC. The chain combines TRBV9 with TRBJ2-1; D is ambiguous. The CDR3 spans 12 residues. V was cut by 4 bases and J by 5 bases, with 7 bases left in between. The germline V gene encodes CDR1 SGDLS and CDR2 YYNGEE.

V gene TRBV10-1 combines with J gene TRBJ2-2; TRBD2 matches 15 bases. Trimming cost V 6 bases and J 6 bases; bases outside gene matches: 5. The germline V gene encodes CDR1 WNHNN and CDR2 SYGVQD (reference sequence). The CDR3 is made up of 16 amino acids. CDR3 DNA: TGCGCCAGCAGCGCCGGACTAGCGGGGGGGCCCGGGGAGCTGTTTTTT. Translation: CASSAGLAGGPGELFF.

The chain employs TRBV11-3 and TRBJ2-1; a weak D match, TRBD2 (6 bases). Deletions cut 5 bases from V and 5 bases from J, with 13 bases between. The CDR3 is 14 residues long. Germline CDR1 is SGHNT and CDR2 is YENEEA. CDR3 in amino acids: CASSHRDLNNEQFF. CDR3 nucleotides: TGTGCCAGCAGCCACCGGGACTTGAACAATGAGCAGTTCTTC.

The chain carries TRBV28 and TRBJ2-7; D unclear. The CDR3 covers 13 residues. V lost 5 bases, J lost 0 bases, and 8 bases lay in between. Germline CDR1 and CDR2: MDHEN and SYDVKM. DNA of the CDR3: TGTGCCAGCAGTCCAACACCCTCCTACGAGCAGTACTTC. Its protein is CASSPTPSYEQYF.

The gene calls are TRBV7-2 and TRBJ1-5, with D perhaps matching TRBD1 (5 bases). The CDR3 sequence is 13 residues long. Trimming shortened V by 5 bases and J by 5 bases, and 10 bases separated the two germline ends. From germline, CDR1 is SGHTA and CDR2 FQGNSA. The CDR3 DNA is TGTGCCAGCAGCATGTCCAGGGATCAGCCCCAGCATTTT. Translated, it gives CASSMSRDQPQHF. Using reference TRBV7-2 and TRBJ1-5 for the parts outside the CDR3, the full variable domain is GAGVSQSPSNKVTEKGKDVELRCDPISGHTALYWYRQSLGQGLEFLIYFQGNSAPDKSGLPSDRFSAERTGGSVSTLTIQRTQQEDSAVYLCASSMSRDQPQHFGDGTRLSIL.

The V and J genes are TRBV6-2 or TRBV6-3 and TRBJ1-6; 7 nucleotides line up with TRBD1. Trimming took 5 bases from V and 6 from J; bases not matched to a gene: 7. Germline V gives CDR1 MNHEY, CDR2 SVGEGT. This CDR3 has 15 amino acids. This chain's CDR3 is CASSPRDRLNSPLHF. The CDR3 DNA reads TGTGCCAGCAGTCCCCGGGACAGACTTAATTCACCCCTCCACTTT.

The chain is built from TRBV6-1 and TRBJ2-7; the D is unclear. The CDR3 covers 16 residues. Trimming shortened V by 1 base and J by 0 bases, and 13 bases separated the two germline ends. CDR1 is MNHNS, CDR2 SASEGT, per germline. In DNA, the CDR3 is TGTGCCAGCAGTGAAGGACGGGCAGCTATCTCCTACGAGCAGTACTTC. Its translation is CASSEGRAAISYEQYF.

The chain has TRBV19 and TRBJ1-1; D may be TRBD1 (5 bases). Germline loops: CDR1 LNHDA, CDR2 SQIVND (reference sequence). V lost 7 bases and J 1 base, leaving 13 bases between the germline ends. The CDR3 is made up of 14 amino acids. CDR3 sequence (DNA): TGTGCCAGTACTCCGGGGCCGGCGAACACTGAAGCTTTCTTT. This translates into CASTPGPANTEAFF.

J is TRBJ2-1 and V is TRBV5-4; the D gene is possibly TRBD2 (6 bases). Between the trimmed V and J ends, which lost 4 bases and 4 bases, there was a span of 9 bases. CDR3 length: 13 amino acids. In germline, CDR1 is SGHNT, CDR2 YYREEE (reference sequence). For the CDR3, the DNA is TGTGCCAGCAGCGCGGGACCGTACAATGAGCAGTTCTTC. Amino acid sequence: CASSAGPYNEQFF. Supplemented by reference TRBV5-4 and TRBJ2-1, the full variable domain reads ETGVTQSPTHLIKTRGQQVTLRCSSQSGHNTVSWYQQALGQGPQFIFQYYREEENGRGNFPPRFSGLQFPNYSSELNVNALELDDSALYLCASSAGPYNEQFFGPGTRLTVL.

The V call is TRBV2, the J call TRBJ2-3; D may be TRBD1 (6 bases). Germline-derived CDR1 and CDR2 are SNHLY and FYNNEI. This CDR3 has 15 amino acids. Trimming stripped 1 base from V and 2 bases from J, with 10 bases between. In DNA form, the CDR3 reads TGTGCCAGCAGTGAAGAGCAGGGGCCCACAGATACGCAGTATTTT. It is translated as CASSEEQGPTDTQYF.

This chain's CDR3 is CASSLDGYNEQFF. DNA of the CDR3: TGTGCCAGCAGTCTGGACGGTTACAATGAGCAGTTCTTC. This sequence joins TRBV2 and TRBJ2-1; D unclear. Germline V gene data show CDR1 as SNHLY and CDR2 as FYNNEI. This CDR3 comprises 13 residues. Trimming cost V 5 bases and J 4 bases, with 9 bases left between them.

Worth noting for this clone: Relative to the germline gene, one junction end is altered; a read error may explain this. The chain has TRBV2 and TRBJ1-6; TRBD1 matches at 10 bases. Germline loops: CDR1 SNHLY, CDR2 FYNNEI. The CDR3 totals 14 residues. This chain's CDR3 is CASREGQGVSPLHF. CDR3 in DNA: TGTGCCAGCAGAGAAGGACAGGGGGTTTCACCCCTCCACTTT. The full variable domain, in which reference TRBV2 and TRBJ1-6 provide the parts outside the CDR3, is EPEVTQTPSHQVTQMGQEVILRCVPISNHLYFYWYRQILGQKVEFLVSFYNNEISEKSEIFDDQFSVERPDGSNFTLKIRSTKLEDSAMYFCASREGQGVSPLHFGNGTRLTVT.

This clone was recorded only once. V usage is TRBV7-3 and J usage is TRBJ1-5, with D tentatively TRBD1 (5 bases). The germline V gene has CDR1 SGHTA and CDR2 FQGTGA. This CDR3 is built from 13 residues. With 5 bases removed from V and 7 bases from J, the gap between germline ends came to 12 bases. The DNA for the CDR3 is TGTGCCAGCAGCCCCAGCTGGGGCCAGCCCCAGCATTTT. As protein: CASSPSWGQPQHF.